Listed below are T cell receptor beta chains from one sample, sequenced in a study of CD8 T cells in Susac syndrome. Via MiXCR, TCRdb re-called the immunoSEQ multiplex PCR reads, giving one row per CDR3 protein. There are around 110,000 distinct CDR3 sequences in the sample; 96% occur only once, and approximately 0.15% lies in the top ten. The material sequenced was CD4+ T cells from PBMCs. The receptors come from a human donor with Susac syndrome. CDR3s include the opening cysteine and the closing phenylalanine or tryptophan. A D gene is named only where the DNA matches it firmly. Only part of the rows carry a size: once, few, many, or a class if the clone is expanded.

D gene,J gene,CDR3 length,clone size,V gene,CDR3 DNA,CDR3 protein
TRBD1,TRBJ2-7,14,.,TRBV5-1,TGCGCCAGCAGCGGGGGGACAGGGGCCTACGAGCAGTACTTC,CASSGGTGAYEQYF
.,TRBJ1-2,16,.,TRBV7-9,TGTGCCAGCAGCTTAAGGTCGCAGGGCGCAAACTATGGCTACACCTTC,CASSLRSQGANYGYTF
.,TRBJ1-2,14,.,TRBV21-1,TGTGCCAGCAGCAAAGACGGGGGGAACTATGGCTACACCTTC,CASSKDGGNYGYTF
.,TRBJ2-7,16,.,TRBV2,TGTGCCAGCAGTGAGGGACCGCTCAAAAGCTACCACGAGCAGTACTTC,CASSEGPLKSYHEQYF
.,TRBJ2-1,14,.,TRBV2,TGTGCCAGCAGTGGTCCAACCTCCTACAATGAGCAGTTCTTC,CASSGPTSYNEQFF
.,TRBJ1-3,17,.,TRBV15,TGTGCCACCAGCAGAGATTTGGTCGGACCCTCTGGAAACACCATATATTTT,CATSRDLVGPSGNTIYF
TRBD2,TRBJ2-1,16,.,TRBV5-1,TGCGCCAGCAGCTTGGCGGGGGGGACGTCCTACAATGAGCAGTTCTTC,CASSLAGGTSYNEQFF
.,TRBJ2-1,17,.,TRBV29-1,TGCAGCGTCCGGGGTCGTATCCGTGGAGATTCCTACAATGAGCAGTTCTTC,CSVRGRIRGDSYNEQFF
.,TRBJ2-4,15,.,TRBV20-1,TGCAGTGCTAGTGGGGAGAAGGAAGCCAAAAACATTCAGTACTTC,CSASGEKEAKNIQYF
.,TRBJ2-3,15,.,TRBV12-3/TRBV12-4,TGTGCCAGCAGTTTTAGGGGCACCCCTCCTGATACGCAGTATTTT,CASSFRGTPPDTQYF
.,TRBJ1-2,15,.,TRBV14,TGTGCCAGCAGCCAAGATCCCACGGGGAGCTATGGCTACACCTTC,CASSQDPTGSYGYTF
.,TRBJ2-1,11,once,TRBV19,TGTGCCACTAACAAATACAATGAGCAGTTCTTC,CATNKYNEQFF
.,TRBJ1-3,15,.,TRBV12-3/TRBV12-4,TGTGCCAGCACCCTCACAGGGTTCGCTGGAAACACCATATATTTT,CASTLTGFAGNTIYF
TRBD1,TRBJ1-2,12,.,TRBV5-1,TGCGCCAGCAGTTTGGACAGGCTTGGCTACACCTTC,CASSLDRLGYTF
TRBD2,TRBJ2-1,15,.,TRBV30,TGTGCTCTCAACGGGCTAGCGGGACGATACAATGAGCAGTTCTTC,CALNGLAGRYNEQFF
.,TRBJ1-2,15,.,TRBV4-3,TGCGCCAGCAGCCAAGAACACAGGACTAACTATGGCTACACCTTC,CASSQEHRTNYGYTF
TRBD2,TRBJ2-3,15,.,TRBV20-1,TGCAGTGCCATGGGACTAGCGGAGCGCACAGATACGCAGTATTTT,CSAMGLAERTDTQYF
.,TRBJ1-1,13,.,TRBV29-1,TGCAGCGTTGATGGCTCTTATTACACTGAAGCTTTCTTT,CSVDGSYYTEAFF
.,TRBJ2-7,15,.,TRBV5-7,TGTGCCAGCAGCAAAAGTCTAGCCCCAAGGCGCGAGCAGTACTTC,CASSKSLAPRREQYF
.,TRBJ1-2,13,few,TRBV4-3,TGCGCCAGCAGCCAAGATCGGGGGGGCGGCTACACCTTC,CASSQDRGGGYTF
TRBD2,TRBJ2-7,12,.,TRBV20-1,TGCAGTGCTAGGGGGCGGGGGGACGAGCAGTACTTC,CSARGRGDEQYF
.,TRBJ2-2,17,.,TRBV5-1,TGCGCCAGCAGCTTGTCAGGTCTGGGGCGGAACACCGGGGAGCTGTTTTTT,CASSLSGLGRNTGELFF
.,TRBJ2-3,13,.,TRBV29-1,TGCAGCGTTTCGACTAGGAACGCAGATACGCAGTATTTT,CSVSTRNADTQYF
.,TRBJ2-1,13,.,TRBV29-1,TGCAGCGCCGAAGCCGGGACCATCAATGAGCAGTTCTTC,CSAEAGTINEQFF
TRBD2,TRBJ2-1,16,.,TRBV30,TGTGCCTGGAGGACTCTGACTAGCGGGGCATACAATGAGCAGTTCTTC,CAWRTLTSGAYNEQFF
.,TRBJ1-2,13,.,TRBV28,TGTGCCAGCAGTTCGTACATTGCCTATGGCTACACCTTC,CASSSYIAYGYTF